The entry that follows covers one T cell receptor (beta chain) sequence. Its cognate antigen has yet to be identified. No per-base quality is available; no much larger clone lies one base away. Library creation used the immunoSEQ multiplex PCR assay. Adaptive Biotechnologies performed TCRbeta CDR3 sequencing at survey depth and reported CDR3 sequences, V/J genes, productive frequency, and template counts. Amplification of TCR beta CDR3 regions was performed from genomic DNA rather than from RNA. As for the original processing: Jensen-Shannon divergence was used to quantify pairwise repertoire overlap between tissues, with a value of 1 indicating complete divergence and a value of 0 indicating identical repertoires. Tissues were clustered by single-linkage agglomerative hierarchical clustering of pairwise JSD values, and the clustering results were displayed as dendrograms. GLIPH2 was run on all patient samples with simulation_depth 1000, kmer_min_depth 3, cdr3_length_cutoff 8, keeping groups with more than two unique CDR3s. A standardized tissue-overlap score was calculated by extrapolating Jaccard GLIPH-group overlap across patients to a standard repertoire size of 1000 clones. Associations of diversity with clinical or experimental variables used linear mixed-effect models with tissue fixed effects and individual random effects. TCRdb provides this immuneACCESS table in a form limited to in-frame rearrangements. Some clones are lacking; in checked studies, under half of them reflect an unresolved V gene, and why the rest are absent is not known. That table is the source of V, J and clone size, and D and trimming were worked out from the DNA. This sample lists roughly 30,000 clones; roughly 85% were detected once. About 3.5% of the sample lies in the top ten.

The data derive from a study of tissue T cells after allogeneic stem cell transplantation (dated by TCRdb to the early 2020s). With respect to the entire study: Over a three-year period, about seven adult allo-HCT recipients who had steroid-refractory GVHD were prospectively enrolled in a research-autopsy study. The study profiled TCR beta repertoires across many tissues from research autopsies of patients with and without GVHD, plus mouse models of GVHD. For viably preserved blood and marrow, CD3+ T cells were flow-sorted when cell numbers allowed, whereas DNA was extracted directly from smaller samples. All GVHD patients received grafts from donors, several unmodified and three CD34-selected to deplete T cells. On the human side, the study was prospective and observational, with no blinding or randomization. All GVHD patients had gastrointestinal GVHD and received several lines of GVHD-directed therapy; a few also had skin involvement. Roughly five GVHD patients had pre-transplant PBMCs available, and those PBMCs were of recipient origin.

Points the paper makes about the study in general: Only a few T cell clones appeared in more than one patient, yet motif-based clustering showed tissue-specific repertoire signatures that were shared between patients. The patient cohort was small and clinically heterogeneous, and sampling depth was acknowledged as a limitation. The study did not determine which tissue TCRs were alloreactive or antigen-specific, and some clones might have been persisting host cells. In both patients and mice, only a limited portion of the TCR repertoire detected in tissues was captured by blood and spleen T cells. Within patients, how anatomically similar tissues were was a major factor shaping TCR repertoire composition, regardless of disease or transplant status.

Based on the germline V gene, the CDR1 and CDR2 sequences are SGHRS and YFSETQ. Including the terminal cysteine and phenylalanine, the CDR3 comprises 17 residues. The entry retains the CDR3 DNA only, 51 bases that are in frame from base 1. Trimming removed 1 base from V and 0 bases from J, leaving 17 bases between the germline ends. Reading the label with the study, this specimen's time point is: recipient (host-origin) PBMCs collected before allo-HCT. Material: blood, obtained before transplantation. The sequence was collected from a woman aged 18-49 years who later had graft-versus-host disease after an allogeneic stem cell transplant. The chain is made from TRBV5-1 and TRBJ2-7, and TRBD1 may be the D gene, going by 6 matching bases. The CDR3 loop reads CASSLFWGHAISYEQYF. The DNA reads TGCGCCAGCAGCTTGTTTTGGGGACACGCGATCTCCTACGAGCAGTACTTC. Reference TRBV5-1 and TRBJ2-7 genes cover what lies past the CDR3, so the full variable domain is KAGVTQTPRYLIKTRGQQVTLSCSPISGHRSVSWYQQTPGQGLQFLFEYFSETQRNKGNFPGRFSGRQFSNSRSEMNVSTLELGDSALYLCASSLFWGHAISYEQYFGPGTRLTVT.